This T cell receptor beta chain was profiled in a study of T cells expressing NK-cell markers. About the research overall: The eight sequenced donors comprised seven who were HCMV-seropositive and one who was seronegative. Overall study results and limits: A few donors likewise had their CD3+CD56-NKG2C+ fraction led by these clonotypes. What remained unclear was the HCMV specificity of expanded NKG2C+ T cell clones.

Per germline, CDR1 SQVTM and CDR2 ANQGSEA. CDR3 size: 13 residues. TCR beta cDNA was generated via 5'RACE template switching incorporating UMIs. TCRdb reworked the 5' RACE reads into one entry per CDR3 protein, no DNA. The sample has about 190,000 distinct CDR3 sequences, and its top ten clones hold around 21%. As to this clonotype: Its antigen is still unknown.

The rearrangement links TRBV29-1 to TRBJ2-2; TCRdb's D gene call, TRBD1, goes unchecked for lack of DNA. Sequenced: blood T cells: a sorted CD56 or NKG2C T cell subset, CD4+ or CD8+ T cells, or bulk PBMC T cells (not recorded which). The receptor was derived from a man between 18 and 69 years old in good health. The CDR3 reads CSVRPGDTGELFF.